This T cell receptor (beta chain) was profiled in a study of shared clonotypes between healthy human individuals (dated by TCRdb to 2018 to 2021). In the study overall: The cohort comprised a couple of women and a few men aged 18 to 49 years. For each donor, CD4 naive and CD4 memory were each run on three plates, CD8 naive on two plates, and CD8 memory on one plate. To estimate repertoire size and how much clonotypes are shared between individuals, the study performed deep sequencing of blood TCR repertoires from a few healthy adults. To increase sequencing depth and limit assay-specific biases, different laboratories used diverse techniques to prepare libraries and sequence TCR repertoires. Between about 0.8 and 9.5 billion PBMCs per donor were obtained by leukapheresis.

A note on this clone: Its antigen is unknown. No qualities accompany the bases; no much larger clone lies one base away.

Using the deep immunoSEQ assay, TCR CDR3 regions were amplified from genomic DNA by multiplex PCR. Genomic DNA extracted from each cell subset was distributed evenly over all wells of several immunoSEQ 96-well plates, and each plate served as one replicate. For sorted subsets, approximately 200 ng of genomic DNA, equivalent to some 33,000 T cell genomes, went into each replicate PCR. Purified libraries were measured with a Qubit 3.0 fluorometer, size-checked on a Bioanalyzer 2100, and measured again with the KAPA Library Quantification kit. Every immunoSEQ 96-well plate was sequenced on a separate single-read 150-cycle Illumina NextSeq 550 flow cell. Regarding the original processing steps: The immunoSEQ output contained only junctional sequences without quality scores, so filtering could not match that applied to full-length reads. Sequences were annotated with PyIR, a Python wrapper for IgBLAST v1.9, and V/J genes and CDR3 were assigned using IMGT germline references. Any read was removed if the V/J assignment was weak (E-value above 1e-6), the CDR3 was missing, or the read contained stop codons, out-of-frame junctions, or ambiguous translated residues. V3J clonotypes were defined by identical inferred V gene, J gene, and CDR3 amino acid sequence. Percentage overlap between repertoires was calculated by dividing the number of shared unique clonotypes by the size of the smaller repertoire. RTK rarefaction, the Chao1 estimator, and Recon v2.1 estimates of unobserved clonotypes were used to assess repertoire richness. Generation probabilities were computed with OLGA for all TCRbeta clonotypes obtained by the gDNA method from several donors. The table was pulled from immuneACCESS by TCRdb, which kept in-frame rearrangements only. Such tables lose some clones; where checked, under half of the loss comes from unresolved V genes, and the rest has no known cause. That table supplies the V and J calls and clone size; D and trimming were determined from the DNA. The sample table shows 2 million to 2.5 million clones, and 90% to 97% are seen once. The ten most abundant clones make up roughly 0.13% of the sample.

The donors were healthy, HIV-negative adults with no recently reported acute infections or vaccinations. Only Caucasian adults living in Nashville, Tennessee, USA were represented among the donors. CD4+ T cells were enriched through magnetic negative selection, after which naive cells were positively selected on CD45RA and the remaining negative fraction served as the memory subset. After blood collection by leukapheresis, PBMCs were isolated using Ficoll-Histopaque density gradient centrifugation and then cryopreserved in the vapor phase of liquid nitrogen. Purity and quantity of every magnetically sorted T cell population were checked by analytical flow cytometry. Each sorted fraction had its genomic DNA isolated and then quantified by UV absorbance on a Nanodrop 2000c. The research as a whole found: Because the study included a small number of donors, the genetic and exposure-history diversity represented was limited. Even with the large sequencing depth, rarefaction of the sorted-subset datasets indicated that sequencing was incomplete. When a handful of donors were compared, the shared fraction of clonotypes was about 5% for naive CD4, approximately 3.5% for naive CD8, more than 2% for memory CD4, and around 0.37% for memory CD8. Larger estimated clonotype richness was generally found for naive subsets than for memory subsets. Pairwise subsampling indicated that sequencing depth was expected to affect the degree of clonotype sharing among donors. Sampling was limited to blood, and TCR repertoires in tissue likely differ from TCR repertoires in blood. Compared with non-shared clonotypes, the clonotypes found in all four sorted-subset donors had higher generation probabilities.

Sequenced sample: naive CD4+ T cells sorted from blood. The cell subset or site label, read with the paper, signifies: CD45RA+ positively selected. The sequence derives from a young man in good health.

The DNA sequence is as follows: TGTGCCAGTTTAGCGGGATTAGGGCCCGGGGAGCTGTTTTTT. It translates as CASLAGLGPGELFF. The sequence joins TRBV6-5 to TRBJ2-2, with 8 junctional bases fitting TRBD2. CDR1 MNHEY and CDR2 SVGAGI were looked up in the germline V gene. Trimming accounts for 9 bases at V and 6 bases at J, while the number of junction bases matched to no gene is 9. The CDR3 numbers 14 residues from cysteine through phenylalanine. The only DNA kept is the CDR3, 42 bases in frame from the first base.